The rows below give T cell receptor beta chains drawn from one sample of a study of T cells in tuberculosis. Produced via immunoSEQ multiplex PCR; TCRdb's table is partial and in-frame only. The data hold around 50,000 clones, with approximately 91% observed a single time. The specimen sequenced was CD1b-GMM tetramer-negative cells sorted from PBMCs. The receptor set was obtained from an adult woman with latent tuberculosis. CDR3s include the opening cysteine and the closing phenylalanine or tryptophan. The order of the fields is J gene, V gene, clone size, D gene, CDR3 protein, CDR3 DNA. D genes are given only for firm matches. For some rows the clone size is stated as once, few or many, or as a class when expanded; others skip it.

TRBJ2-3,TRBV4-3,once,TRBD2,CASSQILAVSTDTQYF,TGCGCCAGCAGCCAAATACTAGCGGTTAGCACAGATACGCAGTATTTT
TRBJ1-2,TRBV9,NA,NA,CASSVDGAAGDGYTF,TGTGCCAGCAGCGTAGACGGAGCTGCGGGTGATGGCTACACCTTC
TRBJ2-7,TRBV7-8,NA,TRBD2,CASSWRDYGFEQYF,TGTGCCAGCAGCTGGCGGGACTATGGGTTCGAGCAGTACTTC
TRBJ1-5,TRBV6-5,NA,TRBD1,CASNDRGAIQPQHF,TGTGCCAGCAACGACAGGGGAGCGATTCAGCCCCAGCATTTT
TRBJ2-3,TRBV27,NA,TRBD2,CASSLSGGGDTQYF,TGTGCCAGCAGTTTATCCGGGGGGGGAGATACGCAGTATTTT
TRBJ2-7,TRBV9,NA,TRBD1,CASSGWTGGVEQYF,TGTGCCAGCAGCGGATGGACAGGGGGCGTCGAGCAGTACTTC
TRBJ2-3,TRBV4-3,NA,TRBD2,CASSLASGSTDTQYF,TGCGCCAGCAGCCTTGCTAGCGGAAGCACAGATACGCAGTATTTT
TRBJ1-4,TRBV2,NA,NA,CASRADSPNEKLFF,TGTGCCAGCAGGGCGGACAGTCCTAATGAAAAACTGTTTTTT
TRBJ1-2,TRBV5-8,NA,TRBD1,CASSPDRRASYGYTF,TGTGCCAGCAGCCCGGACAGGAGGGCCTCATATGGCTACACCTTC
TRBJ1-4,TRBV7-2,once,TRBD1,CASSSRTGAEKLFF,TGTGCCAGCAGCTCGCGGACAGGGGCGGAAAAACTGTTTTTT
TRBJ1-3,TRBV6-6,NA,NA,CASSYIGAGNTIYF,TGTGCCAGCAGTTACATAGGGGCTGGAAACACCATATATTTT
TRBJ2-3,TRBV20-1,once,TRBD1,CSGQGTDTQYF,TGCAGCGGACAGGGCACAGATACGCAGTATTTT
TRBJ2-1,TRBV5-1,NA,TRBD1,CASSLAGDRRTINEQFF,TGCGCCAGCAGCTTGGCCGGGGACAGGAGGACAATCAATGAGCAGTTCTTC
TRBJ1-2,TRBV7-6,NA,NA,CASSLSDTYGYTF,TGTGCCAGCAGCTTGTCCGACACCTATGGCTACACCTTC
TRBJ2-7,TRBV5-4,few,NA,CASSSEGLGEQYF,TGTGCCAGCAGCTCGGAGGGCCTCGGCGAGCAGTACTTC
TRBJ1-3,TRBV30,NA,NA,CAWSGGGGNTIYF,TGTGCCTGGAGTGGGGGAGGCGGAAACACCATATATTTT
TRBJ2-7,TRBV9,NA,NA,CASSVEQDTYEQYF,TGTGCCAGCAGCGTAGAACAGGATACCTACGAGCAGTACTTC
TRBJ1-2,TRBV6-5,NA,TRBD1,CASAYRGYGYTF,TGTGCCTCAGCGTACAGGGGTTATGGCTACACCTTC
TRBJ2-5,TRBV5-1,NA,TRBD2,CASSLGASGILETQYF,TGCGCCAGCAGCTTGGGTGCTAGCGGGATTTTGGAGACCCAGTACTTC
TRBJ2-1,TRBV7-6,NA,TRBD2,CASSLGFARLAGSYNEQFF,TGTGCCAGCAGCTTAGGATTTGCCCGACTAGCGGGATCCTACAATGAGCAGTTCTTC